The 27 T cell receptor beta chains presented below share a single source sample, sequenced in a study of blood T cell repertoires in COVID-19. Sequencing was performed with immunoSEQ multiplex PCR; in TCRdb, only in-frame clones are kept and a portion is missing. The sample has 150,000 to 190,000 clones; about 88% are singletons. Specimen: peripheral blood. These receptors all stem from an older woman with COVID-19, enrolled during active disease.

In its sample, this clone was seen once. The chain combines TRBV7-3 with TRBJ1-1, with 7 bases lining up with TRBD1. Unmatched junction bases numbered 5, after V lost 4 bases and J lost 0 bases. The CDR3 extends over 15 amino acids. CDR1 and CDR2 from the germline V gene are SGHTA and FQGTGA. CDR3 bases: TGTGCCAGCAGCTCCCGGACAGGATTGAACACTGAAGCTTTCTTT. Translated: CASSSRTGLNTEAFF. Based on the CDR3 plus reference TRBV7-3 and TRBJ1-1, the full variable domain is GAGVSQTPSNKVTEKGKYVELRCDPISGHTALYWYRQSLGQGPEFLIYFQGTGAADDSGLPNDRFFAVRPEGSVSTLKIQRTERGDSAVYLCASSSRTGLNTEAFFGQGTRLTVV.

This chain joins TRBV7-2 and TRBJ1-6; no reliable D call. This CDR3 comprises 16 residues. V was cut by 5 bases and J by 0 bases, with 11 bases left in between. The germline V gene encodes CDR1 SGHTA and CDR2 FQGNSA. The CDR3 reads CASSPRSGSYNSPLHF. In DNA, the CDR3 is TGTGCCAGCAGCCCCCGATCGGGCTCCTATAATTCACCCCTCCACTTT.

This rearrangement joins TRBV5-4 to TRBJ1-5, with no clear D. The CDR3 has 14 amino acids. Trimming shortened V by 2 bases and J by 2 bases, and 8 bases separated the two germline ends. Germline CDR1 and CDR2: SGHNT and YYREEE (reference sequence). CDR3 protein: CASSLMGGNQPQHF. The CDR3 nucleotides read TGTGCCAGCAGCTTAATGGGCGGCAATCAGCCCCAGCATTTT.

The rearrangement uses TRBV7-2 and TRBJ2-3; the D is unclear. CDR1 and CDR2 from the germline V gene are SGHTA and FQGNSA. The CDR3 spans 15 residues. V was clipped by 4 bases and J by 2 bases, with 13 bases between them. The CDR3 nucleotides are TGTGCCAGCAGCTCATCGACACTCAACACAGATACGCAGTATTTT. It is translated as CASSSSTLNTDTQYF.

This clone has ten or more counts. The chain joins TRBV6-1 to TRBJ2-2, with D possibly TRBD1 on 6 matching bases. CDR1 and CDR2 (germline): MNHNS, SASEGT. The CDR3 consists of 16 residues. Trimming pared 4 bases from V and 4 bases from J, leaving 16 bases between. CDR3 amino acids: CASSGRGQRSTGELFF. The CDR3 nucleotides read TGTGCCAGCAGTGGCCGGGGACAAAGATCCACCGGGGAGCTGTTTTTT.

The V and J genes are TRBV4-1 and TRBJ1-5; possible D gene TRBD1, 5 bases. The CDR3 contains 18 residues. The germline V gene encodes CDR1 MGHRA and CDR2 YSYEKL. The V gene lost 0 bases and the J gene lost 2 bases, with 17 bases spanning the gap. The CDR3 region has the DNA TGCGCCAGCAGCCAAGATCTAGGAGGGGTTGGTGGCAATCAGCCCCAGCATTTT. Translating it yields CASSQDLGGVGGNQPQHF.

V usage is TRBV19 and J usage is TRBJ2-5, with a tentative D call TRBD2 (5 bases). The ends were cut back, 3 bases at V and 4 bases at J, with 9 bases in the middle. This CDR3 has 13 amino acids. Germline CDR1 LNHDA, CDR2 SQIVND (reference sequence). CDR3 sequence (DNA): TGTGCCAGTAGTATCTCGGGGTTAGAGACCCAGTACTTC. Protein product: CASSISGLETQYF. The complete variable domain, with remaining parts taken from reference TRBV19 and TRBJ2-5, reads DGGITQSPKYLFRKEGQNVTLSCEQNLNHDAMYWYRQDPGQGLRLIYYSQIVNDFQKGDIAEGYSVSREKKESFPLTVTSAQKNPTAFYLCASSISGLETQYFGPGTRLLVL.

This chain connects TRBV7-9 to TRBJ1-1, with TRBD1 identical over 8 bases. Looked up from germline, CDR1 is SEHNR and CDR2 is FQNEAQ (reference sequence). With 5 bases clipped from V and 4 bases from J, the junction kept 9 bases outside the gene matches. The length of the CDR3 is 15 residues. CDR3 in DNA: TGTGCCAGCAGCATACGGACAGGGACGACCACTGAAGCTTTCTTT. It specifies CASSIRTGTTTEAFF.

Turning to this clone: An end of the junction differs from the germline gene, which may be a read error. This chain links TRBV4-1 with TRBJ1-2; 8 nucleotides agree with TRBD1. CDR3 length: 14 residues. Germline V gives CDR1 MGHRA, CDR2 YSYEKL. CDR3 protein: CASSKEGQGYGYTF. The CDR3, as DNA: TGCGCCAGCAGCAAAGAAGGACAGGGTTATGGCTACACCTTC.

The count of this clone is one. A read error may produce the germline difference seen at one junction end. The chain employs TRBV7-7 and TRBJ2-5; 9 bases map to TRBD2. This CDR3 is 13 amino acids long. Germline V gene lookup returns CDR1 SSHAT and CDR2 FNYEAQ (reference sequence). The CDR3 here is CASSLVAGDPQYF. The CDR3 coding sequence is TGTGCTAGCAGCTTAGTAGCGGGAGACCCCCAGTACTTC.

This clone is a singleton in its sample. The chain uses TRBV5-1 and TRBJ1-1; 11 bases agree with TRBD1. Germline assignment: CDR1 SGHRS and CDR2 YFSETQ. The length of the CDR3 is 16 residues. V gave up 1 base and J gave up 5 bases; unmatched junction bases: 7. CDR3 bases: TGCGCCAGCAGCTTGAGGACAGGGGGCTTGAGTACTGAAGCTTTCTTT. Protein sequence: CASSLRTGGLSTEAFF.

The CDR3 DNA is TGTGCCAGCAGCTTAGGACAGGCATCCTATGGCTACACCTTC. This gives the protein CASSLGQASYGYTF. This chain links TRBV7-9 with TRBJ1-2; D perhaps matches TRBD1 (6 bases). This CDR3 is built from 14 residues. V dropped 1 base and J dropped 4 bases, with 10 bases sitting between them. Germline values: CDR1 SEHNR, CDR2 FQNEAQ (reference sequence). The full variable domain, its missing parts supplied by reference TRBV7-9 and TRBJ1-2, is DTGVSQNPRHKITKRGQNVTFRCDPISEHNRLYWYRQTLGQGPEFLTYFQNEAQLEKSRLLSDRFSAERPKGSFSTLEIQRTEQGDSAMYLCASSLGQASYGYTFGSGTRLTVV.

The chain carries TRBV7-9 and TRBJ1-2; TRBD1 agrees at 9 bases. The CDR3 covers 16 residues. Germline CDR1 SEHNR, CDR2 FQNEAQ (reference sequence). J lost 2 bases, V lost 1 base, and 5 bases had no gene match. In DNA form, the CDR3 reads TGTGCCAGCAGCTTAGTCCGGGACAGGGCGAACTATGGCTACACCTTC. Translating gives CASSLVRDRANYGYTF. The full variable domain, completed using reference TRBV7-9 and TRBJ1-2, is DTGVSQNPRHKITKRGQNVTFRCDPISEHNRLYWYRQTLGQGPEFLTYFQNEAQLEKSRLLSDRFSAERPKGSFSTLEIQRTEQGDSAMYLCASSLVRDRANYGYTFGSGTRLTVV.

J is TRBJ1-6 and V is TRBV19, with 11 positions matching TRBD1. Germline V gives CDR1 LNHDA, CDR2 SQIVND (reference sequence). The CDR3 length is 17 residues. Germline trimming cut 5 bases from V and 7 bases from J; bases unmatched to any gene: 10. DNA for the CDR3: TGTGCCAGTAGTCCTCGGACAGGGGGCGCCGAAAATTCACCCCTCCACTTT. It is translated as CASSPRTGGAENSPLHF.

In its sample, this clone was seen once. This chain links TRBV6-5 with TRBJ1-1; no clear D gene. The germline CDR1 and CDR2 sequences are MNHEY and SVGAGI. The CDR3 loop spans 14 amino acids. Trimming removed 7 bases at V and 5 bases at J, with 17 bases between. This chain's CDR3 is CASIESVGRTEAFF. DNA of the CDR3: TGTGCCAGCATCGAAAGTGTTGGGAGGACTGAAGCTTTCTTT.

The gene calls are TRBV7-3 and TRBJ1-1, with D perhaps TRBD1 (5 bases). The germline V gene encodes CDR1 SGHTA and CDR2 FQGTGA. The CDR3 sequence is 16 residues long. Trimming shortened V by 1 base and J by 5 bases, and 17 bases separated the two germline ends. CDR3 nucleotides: TGTGCCAGCAGCTTAAGTGGGACGGGAGGAAGAACTGAAGCTTTCTTT. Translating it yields CASSLSGTGGRTEAFF.

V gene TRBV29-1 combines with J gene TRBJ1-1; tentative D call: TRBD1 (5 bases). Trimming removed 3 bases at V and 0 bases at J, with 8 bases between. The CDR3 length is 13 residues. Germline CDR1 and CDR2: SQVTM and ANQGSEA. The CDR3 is CSVEVRVNTEAFF. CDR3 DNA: TGCAGCGTTGAGGTCAGGGTGAACACTGAAGCTTTCTTT.

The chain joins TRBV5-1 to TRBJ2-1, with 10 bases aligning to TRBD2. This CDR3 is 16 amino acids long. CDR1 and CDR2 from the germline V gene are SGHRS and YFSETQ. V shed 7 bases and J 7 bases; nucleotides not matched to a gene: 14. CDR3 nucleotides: TGCGCCAGCCGACCTCGCCTAGCGGGAGATTCGAATGAGCAGTTCTTC. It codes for CASRPRLAGDSNEQFF. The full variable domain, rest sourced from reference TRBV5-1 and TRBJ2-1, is KAGVTQTPRYLIKTRGQQVTLSCSPISGHRSVSWYQQTPGQGLQFLFEYFSETQRNKGNFPGRFSGRQFSNSRSEMNVSTLELGDSALYLCASRPRLAGDSNEQFFGPGTRLTVL.

The CDR3, as DNA: TGCGCCAGCAGCAACCTAAGGGGGGGTGAGGGCAATCAGCCCCAGCATTTT. This sequence encodes CASSNLRGGEGNQPQHF. The J gene is TRBJ1-5, the V gene TRBV4-1; a possible D gene is TRBD1 (6 bases). Trimming cost V 5 bases and J 2 bases, with 19 bases left between them. CDR3 length: 17 amino acids. CDR1 and CDR2 (germline): MGHRA, YSYEKL.

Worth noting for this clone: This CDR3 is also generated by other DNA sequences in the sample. CDR3 in amino acids: CASSVGIAGNNEQFF. DNA of the CDR3: TGTGCCAGCAGCGTAGGGATAGCGGGTAACAATGAGCAGTTCTTC. The chain carries TRBV9 and TRBJ2-1, with 7 bases identical to TRBD2. The CDR3 runs to 15 residues. V dropped 0 bases and J dropped 5; count of bases not matched to a gene: 5. Looked up from germline, CDR1 is SGDLS and CDR2 is YYNGEE.

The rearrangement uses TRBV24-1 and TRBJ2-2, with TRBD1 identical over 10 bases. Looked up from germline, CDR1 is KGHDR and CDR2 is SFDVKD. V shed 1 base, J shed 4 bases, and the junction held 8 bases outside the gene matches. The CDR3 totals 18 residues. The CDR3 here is CATSDFVRQGAFTGELFF. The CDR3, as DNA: TGTGCCACCAGTGATTTTGTACGACAGGGGGCGTTCACCGGGGAGCTGTTTTTT.

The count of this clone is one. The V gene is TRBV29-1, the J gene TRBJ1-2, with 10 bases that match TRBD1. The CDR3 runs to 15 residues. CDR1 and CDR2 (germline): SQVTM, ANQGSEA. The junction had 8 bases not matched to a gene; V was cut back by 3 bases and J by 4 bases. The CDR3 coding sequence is TGCAGCGTTGACCCCACAGGACAGGGGGGCTATGGCTACACCTTC. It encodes CSVDPTGQGGYGYTF.

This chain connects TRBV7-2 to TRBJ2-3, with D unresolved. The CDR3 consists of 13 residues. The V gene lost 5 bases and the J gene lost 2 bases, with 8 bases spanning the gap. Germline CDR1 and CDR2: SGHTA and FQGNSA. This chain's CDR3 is CASSHQVTDTQYF. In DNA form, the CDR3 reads TGTGCCAGCAGCCACCAGGTCACAGATACGCAGTATTTT.

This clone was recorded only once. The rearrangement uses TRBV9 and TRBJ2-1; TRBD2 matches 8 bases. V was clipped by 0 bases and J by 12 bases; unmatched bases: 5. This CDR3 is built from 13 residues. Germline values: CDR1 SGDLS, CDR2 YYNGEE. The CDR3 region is CASSVGVAGGQFF. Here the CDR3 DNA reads TGTGCCAGCAGCGTAGGGGTTGCGGGAGGGCAGTTCTTC.

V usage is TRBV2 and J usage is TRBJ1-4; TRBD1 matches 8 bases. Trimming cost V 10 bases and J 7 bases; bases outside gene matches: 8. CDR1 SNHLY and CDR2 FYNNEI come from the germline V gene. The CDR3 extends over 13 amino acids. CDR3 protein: CANQGQASEKLFF. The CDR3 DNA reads TGTGCCAACCAGGGACAGGCTTCTGAAAAACTGTTTTTT.

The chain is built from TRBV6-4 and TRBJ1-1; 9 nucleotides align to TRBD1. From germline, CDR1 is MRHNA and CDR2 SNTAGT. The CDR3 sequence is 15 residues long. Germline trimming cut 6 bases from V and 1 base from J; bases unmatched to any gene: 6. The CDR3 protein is CASRHQQGANTEAFF. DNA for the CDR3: TGTGCCAGCAGACACCAACAGGGGGCGAACACTGAAGCTTTCTTT.

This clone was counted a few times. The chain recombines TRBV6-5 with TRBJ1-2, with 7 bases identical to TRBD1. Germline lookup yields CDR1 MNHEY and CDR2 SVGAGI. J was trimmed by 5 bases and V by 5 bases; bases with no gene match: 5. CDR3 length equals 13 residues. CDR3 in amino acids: CASSPDRSYGYTF. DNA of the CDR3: TGTGCCAGCAGTCCGGACAGGTCGTATGGCTACACCTTC.